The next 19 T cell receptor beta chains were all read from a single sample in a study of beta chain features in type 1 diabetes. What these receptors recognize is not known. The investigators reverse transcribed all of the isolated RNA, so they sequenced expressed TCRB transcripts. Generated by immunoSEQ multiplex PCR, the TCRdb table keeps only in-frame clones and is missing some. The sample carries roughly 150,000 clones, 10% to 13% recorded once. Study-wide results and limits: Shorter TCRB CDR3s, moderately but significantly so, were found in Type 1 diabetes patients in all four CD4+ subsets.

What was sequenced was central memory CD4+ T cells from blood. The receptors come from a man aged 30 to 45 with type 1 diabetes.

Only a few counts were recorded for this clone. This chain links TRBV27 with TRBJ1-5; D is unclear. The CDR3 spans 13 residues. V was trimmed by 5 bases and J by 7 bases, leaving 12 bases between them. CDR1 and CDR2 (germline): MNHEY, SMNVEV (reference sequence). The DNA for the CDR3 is TGTGCCAGCAGTCCGTCTCGGGGACAGCCCCAGCATTTT. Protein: CASSPSRGQPQHF.

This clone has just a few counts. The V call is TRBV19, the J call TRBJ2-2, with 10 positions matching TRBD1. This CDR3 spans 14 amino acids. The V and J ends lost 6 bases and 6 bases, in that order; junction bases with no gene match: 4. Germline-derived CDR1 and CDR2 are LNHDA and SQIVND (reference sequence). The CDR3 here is CASRDRGASGELFF. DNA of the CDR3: TGTGCCAGTAGGGACAGGGGGGCGTCCGGGGAGCTGTTTTTT.

CDR3 residues: CASTRGVSRLNTEAFF. CDR3 DNA: TGTGCCAGCACTCGGGGGGTTAGTCGCCTGAACACTGAAGCTTTCTTT. This sequence joins TRBV9 and TRBJ1-1, with a possible D match to TRBD1 (5 bases). The CDR3 consists of 16 residues. The ends were cut back, 6 bases at V and 0 bases at J, with 18 bases in the middle. Germline loops: CDR1 SGDLS, CDR2 YYNGEE.

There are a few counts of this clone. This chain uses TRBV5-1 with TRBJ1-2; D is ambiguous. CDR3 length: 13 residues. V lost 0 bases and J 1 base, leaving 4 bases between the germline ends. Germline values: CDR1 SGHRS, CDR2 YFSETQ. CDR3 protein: CASSLDINYGYTF. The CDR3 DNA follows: TGCGCCAGCAGCTTGGACATTAACTATGGCTACACCTTC.

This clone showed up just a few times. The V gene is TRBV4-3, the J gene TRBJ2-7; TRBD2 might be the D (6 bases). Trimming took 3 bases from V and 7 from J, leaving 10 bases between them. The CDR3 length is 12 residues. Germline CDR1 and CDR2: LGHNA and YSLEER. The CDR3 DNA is TGCGCCAGCAGCCAGAACGCGGGGGAGCAGTACTTC. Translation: CASSQNAGEQYF.

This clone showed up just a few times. The CDR3 DNA follows: TGTGCCAGCAGCGCGGGACAGGGACTGAACACTGAAGCTTTCTTT. This sequence encodes CASSAGQGLNTEAFF. The J gene is TRBJ1-1, the V gene TRBV9, with TRBD1 matching 9 bases. V gave up 3 bases and J gave up 0 bases; unmatched junction bases: 3. Germline V gene sequence: CDR1 SGDLS, CDR2 YYNGEE. The CDR3 contains 15 residues.

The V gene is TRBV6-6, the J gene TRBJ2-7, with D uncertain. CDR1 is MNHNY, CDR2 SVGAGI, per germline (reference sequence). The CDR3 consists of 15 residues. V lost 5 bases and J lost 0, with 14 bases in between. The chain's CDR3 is CASSPTARSSYEQYF. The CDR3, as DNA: TGTGCCAGCAGTCCGACTGCGAGGAGCTCCTACGAGCAGTACTTC.

CDR3 nucleotide sequence: TGTGCCAGCACCCACTTATCAGGGAAGAACTCTAACTATGGCTACACCTTC. Translating it yields CASTHLSGKNSNYGYTF. The rearrangement joins TRBV27 to TRBJ1-2; tentatively, D is TRBD1 (5 bases). The CDR3 has 17 amino acids. V lost 7 bases, J lost 0 bases, and 21 bases lay in between. CDR1 and CDR2 (germline): MNHEY, SMNVEV (reference sequence).

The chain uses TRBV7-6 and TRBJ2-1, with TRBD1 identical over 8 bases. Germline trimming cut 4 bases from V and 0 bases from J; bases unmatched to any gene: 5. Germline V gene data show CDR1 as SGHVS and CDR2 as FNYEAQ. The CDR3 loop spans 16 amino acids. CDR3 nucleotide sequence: TGTGCCAGCAGCTCGCGGACAGGGTCCTCCTACAATGAGCAGTTCTTC. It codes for CASSSRTGSSYNEQFF.

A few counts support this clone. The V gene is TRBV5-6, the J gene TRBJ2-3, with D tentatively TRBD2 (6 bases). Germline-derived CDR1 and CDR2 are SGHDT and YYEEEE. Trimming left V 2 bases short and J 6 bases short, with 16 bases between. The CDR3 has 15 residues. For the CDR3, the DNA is TGTGCCAGCAGCTTAGCGGGCCTCCAAGCGGATACGCAGTATTTT. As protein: CASSLAGLQADTQYF.

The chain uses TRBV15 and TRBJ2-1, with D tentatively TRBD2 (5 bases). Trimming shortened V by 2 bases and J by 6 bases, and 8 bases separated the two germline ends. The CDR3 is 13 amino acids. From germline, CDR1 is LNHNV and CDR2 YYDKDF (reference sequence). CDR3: CATSRRLANEQFF. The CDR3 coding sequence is TGTGCCACCAGCAGACGGCTAGCCAATGAGCAGTTCTTC. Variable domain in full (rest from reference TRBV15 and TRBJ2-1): DAMVIQNPRYQVTQFGKPVTLSCSQTLNHNVMYWYQQKSSQAPKLLFHYYDKDFNNEADTPDNFQSRRPNTSFCFLDIRSPGLGDTAMYLCATSRRLANEQFFGPGTRLTVL.

In DNA, the CDR3 is TGCGCCAGCAGCTTCCTAGCGGGAGCAGACACTGAAGCTTTCTTT. Protein sequence: CASSFLAGADTEAFF. This sequence joins TRBV5-1 and TRBJ1-1; D remains ambiguous. This CDR3 region has 15 residues. Per germline, CDR1 SGHRS and CDR2 YFSETQ. V was shortened by 2 bases and J by 3 bases, with 14 bases between the two germline ends.

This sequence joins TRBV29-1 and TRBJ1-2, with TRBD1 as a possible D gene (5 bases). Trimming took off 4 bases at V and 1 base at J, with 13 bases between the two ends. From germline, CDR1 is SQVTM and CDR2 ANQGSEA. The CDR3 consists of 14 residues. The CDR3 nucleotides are TGCAGCGTTGCCGAAGGACAAATTAACTATGGCTACACCTTC. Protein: CSVAEGQINYGYTF.

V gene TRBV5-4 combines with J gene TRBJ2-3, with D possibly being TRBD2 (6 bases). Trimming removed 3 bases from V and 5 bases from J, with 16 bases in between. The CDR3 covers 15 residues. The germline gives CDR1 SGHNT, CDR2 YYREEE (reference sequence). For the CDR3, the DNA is TGTGCCAGCAGCTCCCCCACGGGAGCGGAAGATACGCAGTATTTT. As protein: CASSSPTGAEDTQYF.

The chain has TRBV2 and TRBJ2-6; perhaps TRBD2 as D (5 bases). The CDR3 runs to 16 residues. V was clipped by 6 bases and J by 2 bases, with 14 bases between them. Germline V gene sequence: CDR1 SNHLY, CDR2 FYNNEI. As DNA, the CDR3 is TGTGCCAGCAGCGCGTCGAGGGAAGCTGGGGCCAACGTCCTGACTTTC. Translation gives CASSASREAGANVLTF.

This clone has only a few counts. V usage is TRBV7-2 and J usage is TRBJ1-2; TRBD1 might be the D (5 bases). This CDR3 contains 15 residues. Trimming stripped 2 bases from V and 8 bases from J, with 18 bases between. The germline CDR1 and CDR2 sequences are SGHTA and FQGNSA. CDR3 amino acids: CASSLYSGGSGGYTF. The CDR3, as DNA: TGTGCCAGCAGCTTATACTCTGGGGGGTCTGGCGGCTACACCTTC.

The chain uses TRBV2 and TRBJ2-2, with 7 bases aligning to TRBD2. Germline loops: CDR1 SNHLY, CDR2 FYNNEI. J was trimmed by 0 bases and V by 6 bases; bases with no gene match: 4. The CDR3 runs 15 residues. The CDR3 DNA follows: TGTGCCAGCAGCCGTAGCGGGTCGAACACCGGGGAGCTGTTTTTT. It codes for CASSRSGSNTGELFF.

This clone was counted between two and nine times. CDR3 loop: CASSFPGQGKNEQFF. CDR3 nucleotides: TGTGCCAGCAGTTTTCCGGGACAGGGAAAAAATGAGCAGTTCTTC. V usage is TRBV6-6 and J usage is TRBJ2-1; the match to TRBD1 covers 9 bases. CDR3 size: 15 residues. V shed 4 bases and J 7 bases; nucleotides not matched to a gene: 8. From germline, CDR1 is MNHNY and CDR2 SVGAGI (reference sequence).

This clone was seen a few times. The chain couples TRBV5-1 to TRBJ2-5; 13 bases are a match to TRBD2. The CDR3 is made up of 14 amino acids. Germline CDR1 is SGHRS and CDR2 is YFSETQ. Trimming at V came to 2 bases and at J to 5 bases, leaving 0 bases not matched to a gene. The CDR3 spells CASSLLAGGETQYF. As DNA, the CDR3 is TGCGCCAGCAGCTTACTAGCGGGAGGGGAGACCCAGTACTTC.